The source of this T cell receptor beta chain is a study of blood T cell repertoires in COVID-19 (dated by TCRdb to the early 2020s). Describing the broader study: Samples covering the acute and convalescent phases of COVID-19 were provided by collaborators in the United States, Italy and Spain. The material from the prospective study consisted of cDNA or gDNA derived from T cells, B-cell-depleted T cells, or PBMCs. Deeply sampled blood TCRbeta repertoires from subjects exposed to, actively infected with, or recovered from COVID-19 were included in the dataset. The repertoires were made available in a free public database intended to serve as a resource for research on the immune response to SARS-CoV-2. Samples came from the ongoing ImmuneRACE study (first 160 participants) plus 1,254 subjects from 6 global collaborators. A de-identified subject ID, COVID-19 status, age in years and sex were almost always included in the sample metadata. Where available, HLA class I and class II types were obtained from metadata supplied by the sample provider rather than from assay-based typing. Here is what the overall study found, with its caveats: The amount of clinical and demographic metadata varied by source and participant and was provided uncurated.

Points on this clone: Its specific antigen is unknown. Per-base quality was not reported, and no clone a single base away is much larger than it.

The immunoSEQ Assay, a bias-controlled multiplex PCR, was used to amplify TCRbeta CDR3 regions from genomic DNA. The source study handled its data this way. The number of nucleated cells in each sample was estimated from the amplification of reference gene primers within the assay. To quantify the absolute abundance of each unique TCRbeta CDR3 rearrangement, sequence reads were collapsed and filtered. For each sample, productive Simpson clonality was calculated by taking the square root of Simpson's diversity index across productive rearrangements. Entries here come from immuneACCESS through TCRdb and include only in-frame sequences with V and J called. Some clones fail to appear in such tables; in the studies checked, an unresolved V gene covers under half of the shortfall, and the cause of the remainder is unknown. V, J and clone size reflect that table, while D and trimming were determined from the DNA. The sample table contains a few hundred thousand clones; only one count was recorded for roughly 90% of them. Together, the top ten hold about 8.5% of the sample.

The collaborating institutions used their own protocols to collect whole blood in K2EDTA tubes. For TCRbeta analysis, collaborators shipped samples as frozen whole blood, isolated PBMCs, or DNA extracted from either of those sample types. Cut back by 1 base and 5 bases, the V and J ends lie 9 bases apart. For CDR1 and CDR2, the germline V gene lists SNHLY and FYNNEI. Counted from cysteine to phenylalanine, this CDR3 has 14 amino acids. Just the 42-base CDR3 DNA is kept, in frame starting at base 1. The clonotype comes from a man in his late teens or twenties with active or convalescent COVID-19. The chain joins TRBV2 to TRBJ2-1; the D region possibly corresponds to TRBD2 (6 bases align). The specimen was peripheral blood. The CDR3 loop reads CASSEVGLHNEQFF. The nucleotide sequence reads TGTGCCAGCAGTGAAGTTGGACTACACAATGAGCAGTTCTTC.